This T cell receptor beta chain appears in the sequencing data of a study of early T cells in non-severe SARS-CoV-2 infection (dated by TCRdb to 2020 to 2022). Regarding the study in general: Because TCR sequencing was done on bulk RNA from unsorted whole blood, the alpha and beta chains could not be paired. The full study reports these points: VDJdb matching was skewed toward anti-spike CD8 responses and likely underestimated virus-specific expansions, missing private and CD4 specificities.

Set within a cohort of healthcare workers in London, UK, this nested case-control study involved weekly PCR testing of nasopharyngeal swabs along with blood sampling. Between 23 and 31 March 2020, the week of the UK lockdown, healthcare workers were enrolled and then followed up weekly for as long as 16 weeks. V and J are truncated by 1 base and 7 bases respectively, leaving an intervening sequence of 10 bases. The cysteine opens and the phenylalanine closes a CDR3 of 14 amino acids. The sequence is cut down to CDR3 DNA, 42 bases in frame from base 1. CDR1 LNHDA and CDR2 SQIVND are derived from the germline V gene (reference sequence). The library was prepared using 5' RACE. The listed sequencing device is NextSeq 500. The TCR library protocol attached unique molecular identifiers to individual cDNA molecules to correct for sequencing error and PCR bias. Sequencing covered both TCR alpha and beta chains, and within each sample the abundances of alpha and beta sequences were tightly co-correlated. Per the original workflow: V gene, J gene and CDR3 annotation of TCR sequences was performed with Decombinator V4. Expanded TCRs were defined as changing significantly between any two time points under a Poisson model with p below 0.0001. TCR abundances were normalised to the total number of TCRs sequenced in each sample and reported as counts per million. MAIT TCRs were defined by TRAV1-2 paired with TRAJ12, TRAJ20 or TRAJ33, and iNKT TCRs by TRAV10 paired with TRAJ18. VDJdb, accessed on 1 November 2021, was searched for TCRs annotated for CMV, EBV and SARS-CoV-2, and TCRs annotated for more than one antigen were excluded. In-frame beta chains were kept once TCRdb had trimmed the public reads at Q25 with fastp and called clones with MiXCR. For every CDR3 protein sequence, its rows merge into one entry that carries the most common genes and DNA. TCRdb's processing, not the study's, gives the V and J calls here. The sample table holds around 57,000 distinct CDR3 sequences, of which 7% to 9% were seen once. The top ten constitute around 9.4% of the sample.

A note on this clonotype: The antigen it binds to is not known. No much larger clone is present one base from it, and per-base qualities are unavailable.

The receptor comes from an adult who was a healthcare worker with PCR-confirmed SARS-CoV-2 infection or an uninfected control (not recorded which). Rearrangement joined TRBV19 to TRBJ1-4; the D segment cannot be called with confidence. Source material: whole blood. The CDR3 amino acid sequence is: CASSIARRGEKLFF. DNA sequence: TGTGCCAGTAGTATAGCGCGGCGGGGTGAAAAACTGTTTTTT.